This TCR beta chain was documented in a study of siplizumab effects on memory and regulatory T cells (dated by TCRdb to 2018 to 2020). Context from the whole study: The study looked at the effect of siplizumab, an anti-CD2 antibody, on alloreactive T-cell subsets in allogeneic mixed lymphocyte reactions made from human PBMCs.

This clone was detected once. Its antigen is unknown. Base qualities were left out, and no much larger clone turns up one base away. Sorted unstimulated T cells and proliferating T cells recovered from mixed lymphocyte reactions underwent TCRbeta CDR3 sequencing. Fresh whole blood from fewer than 11 HLA-typed healthy donors served as the source for isolating PBMCs. To map where alloreactive clones came from, unstimulated CD4+ regulatory T cells were FACS-sorted. Receptors were amplified or captured by the immunoSEQ multiplex PCR assay. Roughly 10^5 TCR templates per sample were assayed on the deep sequencing platform. Genomic DNA extracted from sorted T cells was used for TCRbeta CDR3 sequencing. Processing in the source paper ran as follows. Clonal analysis of TCRbeta CDR3 data was done in the R programming language. Unstimulated samples were compared with post-reaction CFSE-low samples to define alloreactive CD4+ and CD8+ clones. Regulatory or non-regulatory origin was assigned to alloreactive CD4+ clones by matching of sequences to sorted unstimulated Treg and non-Treg repertoires. The table comes from immuneACCESS by way of TCRdb, which keeps in-frame sequences with V and J called. Part of the clones is missing from these tables; in studies checked, under half for an unresolved V gene and the rest for unknown reasons. The DNA was the basis for D and trimming; V, J and clone size are from that table. Here the sample has about 87,000 clones; roughly 86% occur a single time. The ten largest clonotypes hold over 1.5% of the sample.

On the study overall, not on this receptor specifically: In reactions with siplizumab, an average of about 69% of mappable alloreactive CD4+ clones were Treg-derived, compared with around 28% in control reactions. Whether proliferating Tregs from siplizumab cultures actually had suppressive function was not functionally confirmed. Because sequences at frequencies below about 10^-5 were poorly captured, only a minor fraction of alloreactive clones could be mapped back to unstimulated subsets. Unstimulated naive T cells appeared more diverse than memory T cells, and naive cells seemed to contribute substantially to the alloresponse. Siplizumab significantly reduced the cumulative frequency of alloreactive sequences traceable to unstimulated CD4+ memory T cells. For roughly 75-96% of proliferating CD4+ or CD8+ clones, no naive or memory phenotype could be assigned.

The germline V gene encodes CDR1 MDHEN and CDR2 SYDVKM. Measured from the cysteine to the phenylalanine, the CDR3 is 14 residues long. Solely the CDR3 DNA is kept, with 42 bases framed from the first base. V is shortened by 3 bases, J by 5 bases, and the region joining them spans 10 bases. The receptor comes from a human donor in good health. This chain joins TRBV28 to TRBJ1-4, and TRBD1 may be the D gene, going by 5 matching bases. The sample was Tregs sorted from blood. CDR3 reads: CASSLGRQNEKLFF. The DNA sequence is as follows: TGTGCCAGCAGTTTGGGCAGACAGAATGAAAAACTGTTTTTT.